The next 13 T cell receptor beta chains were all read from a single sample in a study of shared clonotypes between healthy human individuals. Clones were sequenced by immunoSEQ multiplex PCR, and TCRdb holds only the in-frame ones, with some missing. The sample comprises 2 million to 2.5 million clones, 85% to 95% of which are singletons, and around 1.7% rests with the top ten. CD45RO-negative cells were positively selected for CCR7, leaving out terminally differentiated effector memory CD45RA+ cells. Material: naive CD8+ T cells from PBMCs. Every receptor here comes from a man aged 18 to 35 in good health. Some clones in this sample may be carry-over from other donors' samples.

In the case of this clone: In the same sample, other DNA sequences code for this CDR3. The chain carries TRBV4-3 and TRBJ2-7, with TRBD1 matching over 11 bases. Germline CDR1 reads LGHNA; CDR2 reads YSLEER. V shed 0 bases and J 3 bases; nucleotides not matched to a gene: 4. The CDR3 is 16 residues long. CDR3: CASSQDIGTGGYEQYF. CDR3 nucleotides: TGCGCCAGCAGCCAAGATATTGGGACAGGGGGCTACGAGCAGTACTTC.

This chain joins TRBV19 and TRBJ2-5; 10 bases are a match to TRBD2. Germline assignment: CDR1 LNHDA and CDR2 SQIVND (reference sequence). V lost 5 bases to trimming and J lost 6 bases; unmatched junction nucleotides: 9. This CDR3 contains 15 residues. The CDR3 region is CASSWSSGSRQTQYF. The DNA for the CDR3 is TGTGCCAGTAGTTGGTCTAGCGGGAGCCGGCAGACCCAGTACTTC.

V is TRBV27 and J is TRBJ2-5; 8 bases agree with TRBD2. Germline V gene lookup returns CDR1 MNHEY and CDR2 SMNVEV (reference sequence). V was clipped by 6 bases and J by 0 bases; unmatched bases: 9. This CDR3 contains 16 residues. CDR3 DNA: TGTGCCAGCAGGCCTATACCGGGACTAGACCAAGAGACCCAGTACTTC. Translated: CASRPIPGLDQETQYF.

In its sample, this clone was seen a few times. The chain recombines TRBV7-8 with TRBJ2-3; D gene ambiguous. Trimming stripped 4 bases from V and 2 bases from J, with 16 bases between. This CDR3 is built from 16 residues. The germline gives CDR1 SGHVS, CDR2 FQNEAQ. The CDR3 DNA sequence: TGTGCCAGCAGCTCAGCCCCCGCAGCTTTCACAGATACGCAGTATTTT. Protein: CASSSAPAAFTDTQYF.

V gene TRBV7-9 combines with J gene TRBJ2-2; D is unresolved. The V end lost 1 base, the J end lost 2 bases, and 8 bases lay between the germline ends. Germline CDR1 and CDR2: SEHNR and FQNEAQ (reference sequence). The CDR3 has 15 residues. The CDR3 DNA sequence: TGTGCCAGCAGCTTAGAAGCCTCAAACACCGGGGAGCTGTTTTTT. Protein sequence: CASSLEASNTGELFF.

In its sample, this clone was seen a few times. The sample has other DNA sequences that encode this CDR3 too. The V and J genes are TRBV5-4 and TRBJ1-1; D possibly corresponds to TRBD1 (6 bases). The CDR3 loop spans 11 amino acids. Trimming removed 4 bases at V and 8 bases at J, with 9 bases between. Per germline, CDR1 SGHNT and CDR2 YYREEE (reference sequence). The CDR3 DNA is TGTGCCAGCAGCCTCGGACAGGAAGCTTTCTTT. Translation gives CASSLGQEAFF.

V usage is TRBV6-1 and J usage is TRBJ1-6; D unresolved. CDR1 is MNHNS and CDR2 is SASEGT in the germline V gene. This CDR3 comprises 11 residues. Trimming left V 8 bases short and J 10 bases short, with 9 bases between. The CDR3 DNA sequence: TGTGCCAGCGGCGGGTTATCACCCCTCCACTTT. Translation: CASGGLSPLHF.

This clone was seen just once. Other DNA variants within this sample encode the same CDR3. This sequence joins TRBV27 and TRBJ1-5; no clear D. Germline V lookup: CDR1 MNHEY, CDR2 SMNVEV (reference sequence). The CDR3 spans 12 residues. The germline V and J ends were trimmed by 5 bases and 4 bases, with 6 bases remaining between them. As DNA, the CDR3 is TGTGCCAGCAGTACACCGAATCAGCCCCAGCATTTT. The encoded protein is CASSTPNQPQHF.

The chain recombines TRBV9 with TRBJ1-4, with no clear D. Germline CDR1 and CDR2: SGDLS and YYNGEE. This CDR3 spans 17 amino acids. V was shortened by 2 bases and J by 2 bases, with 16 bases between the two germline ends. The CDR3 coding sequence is TGTGCCAGCAGCGTTGGCCCCACTCCCGCCACTAATGAAAAACTGTTTTTT. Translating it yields CASSVGPTPATNEKLFF.

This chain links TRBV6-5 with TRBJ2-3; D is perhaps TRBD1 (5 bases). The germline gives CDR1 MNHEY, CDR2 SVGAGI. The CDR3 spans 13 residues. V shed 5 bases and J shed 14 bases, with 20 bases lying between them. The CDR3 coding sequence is TGTGCCAGCAGTCCCTCCAGAGTAGGGGCACGGTATTTT. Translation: CASSPSRVGARYF.

CDR3 in amino acids: CASSQEGLGGESETQYF. DNA of the CDR3: TGCGCCAGCAGCCAAGAGGGACTAGGAGGGGAATCGGAGACCCAGTACTTC. V usage is TRBV4-1 and J usage is TRBJ2-5, with 8 bases matching TRBD2. Germline lookup yields CDR1 MGHRA and CDR2 YSYEKL. This CDR3 has 17 amino acids. Trimming removed 0 bases from V and 5 bases from J; junction bases left unmatched: 11.

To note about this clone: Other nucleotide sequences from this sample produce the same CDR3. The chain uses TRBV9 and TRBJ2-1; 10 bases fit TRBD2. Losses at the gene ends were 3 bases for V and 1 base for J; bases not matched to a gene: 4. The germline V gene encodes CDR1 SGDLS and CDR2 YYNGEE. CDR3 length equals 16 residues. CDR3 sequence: CASSASGRSSYNEQFF. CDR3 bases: TGTGCCAGCAGCGCTAGCGGGAGATCGTCCTACAATGAGCAGTTCTTC.

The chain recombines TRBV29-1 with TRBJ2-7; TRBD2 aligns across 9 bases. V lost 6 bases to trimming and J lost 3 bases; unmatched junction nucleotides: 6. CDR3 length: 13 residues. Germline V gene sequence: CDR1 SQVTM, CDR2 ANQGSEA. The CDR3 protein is CSVRTSAVYEQYF. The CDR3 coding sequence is TGCAGCGTAAGGACTAGCGCGGTCTACGAGCAGTACTTC.